This T cell receptor beta chain was captured by sequencing in a study of T cells in Graves' hyperthyroidism and ophthalmopathy. Amplification targeted TCR beta CDR3 regions from RNA transcripts. The HTBI primer set drove a first-round RT-PCR of the TCR CDR3. MiXCR was run by TCRdb on the multiplex PCR reads, yielding one entry per CDR3 protein. Altogether hundreds of thousands of distinct CDR3 sequences are present, roughly 45% being singletons, with the ten largest covering about 7.7%. Clinicians diagnosed patients from clinical symptoms, serum thyroxine and TRAb, thyroid ultrasound and orbital computed tomography. Notes on this clonotype: What it binds is not known.

Study-level findings and limits: Before onset, by a median of approximately 6.2 months, the model predicted ophthalmopathy. In the blood, most expanded thyroid clonotypes above 0.001 appeared as well.

The sequenced sample was peripheral blood or thyroid tissue (not recorded which). The TCR was taken from an adult man with Graves' disease, either hyperthyroidism or ophthalmopathy (not recorded which).

The CDR3 reads CASSLSDGAGELFF. DNA of the CDR3: TGTGCCAGCAGCTTGTCAGATGGGGCCGGGGAGCTGTTTTTT. The chain couples TRBV7-8 to TRBJ2-2; D is undetermined. Germline-derived CDR1 and CDR2 are SGHVS and FQNEAQ. V gave up 3 bases and J gave up 6 bases, with 11 bases separating them. The CDR3 spans 14 residues. The variable domain in full, completed from reference TRBV7-8 and TRBJ2-2, reads GAGVSQSPRYKVAKRGQDVALRCDPISGHVSLFWYQQALGQGPEFLTYFQNEAQLDKSGLPSDRFFAERPEGSVSTLKIQRTQQEDSAVYLCASSLSDGAGELFFGEGSRLTVL.